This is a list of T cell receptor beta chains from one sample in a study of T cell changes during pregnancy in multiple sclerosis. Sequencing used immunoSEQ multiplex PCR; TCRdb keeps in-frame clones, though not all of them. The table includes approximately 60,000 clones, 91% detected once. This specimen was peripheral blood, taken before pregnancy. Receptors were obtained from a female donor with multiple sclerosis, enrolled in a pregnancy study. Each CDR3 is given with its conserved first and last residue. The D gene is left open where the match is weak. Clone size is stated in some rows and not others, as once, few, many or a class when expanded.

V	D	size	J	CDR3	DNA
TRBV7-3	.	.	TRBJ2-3	CASSLIPAGSPDTQYF	TGTGCCAGCAGCTTAATTCCAGCGGGCTCACCTGATACGCAGTATTTT
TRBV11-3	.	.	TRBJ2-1	CASSLGTSDYNEQFF	TGTGCCAGCAGCTTAGGGACATCCGATTACAATGAGCAGTTCTTC
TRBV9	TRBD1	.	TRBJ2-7	CASSLGQGTYEQYF	TGTGCCAGCAGCCTGGGACAGGGGACCTACGAGCAGTACTTC
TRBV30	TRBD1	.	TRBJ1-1	CAWNPDRQAFF	TGTGCCTGGAATCCGGACAGGCAAGCTTTCTTT
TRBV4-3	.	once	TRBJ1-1	CASSRRENTEAFF	TGCGCCAGCAGCCGGCGGGAGAACACTGAAGCTTTCTTT
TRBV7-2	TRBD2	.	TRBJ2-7	CASSLDGGGFNEQYF	TGTGCCAGCAGCTTAGACGGCGGGGGGTTTAACGAGCAGTACTTC
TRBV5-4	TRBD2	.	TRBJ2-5	CASSLAGTRETQYF	TGTGCCAGCAGCTTGGCCGGGACTAGGGAGACCCAGTACTTC
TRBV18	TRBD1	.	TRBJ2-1	CASSPPGQAVDNEQFF	TGTGCCAGCTCACCCCCGGGACAGGCTGTAGACAATGAGCAGTTCTTC
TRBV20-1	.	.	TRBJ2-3	CSARHGNTQYF	TGCAGTGCGCGCCACGGGAATACGCAGTATTTT
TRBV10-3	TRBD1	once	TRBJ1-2	CATKGQDYGYTF	TGTGCCACCAAGGGACAGGACTATGGCTACACCTTC
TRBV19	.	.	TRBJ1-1	CASSGSLGSEAFF	TGTGCCAGTAGTGGCTCCCTTGGTTCTGAAGCTTTCTTT
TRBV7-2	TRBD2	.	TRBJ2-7	CASSPRAGDYEQYF	TGTGCCAGCAGCCCCCGCGCGGGAGACTACGAGCAGTACTTC
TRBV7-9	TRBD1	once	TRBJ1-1	CASSLVGGLPSETFF	TGTGCCAGCAGCTTAGTAGGGGGCCTCCCGAGCGAAACTTTCTTT
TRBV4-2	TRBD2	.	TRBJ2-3	CASSQDSGRLAGGITDTQYF	TGTGCCAGCAGCCAAGATTCCGGCAGGCTAGCGGGGGGGATCACAGATACGCAGTATTTT
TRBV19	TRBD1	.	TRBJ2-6	CASRPGQGTSGANVLTF	TGTGCCAGTAGACCGGGACAGGGGACCTCTGGGGCCAACGTCCTGACTTTC
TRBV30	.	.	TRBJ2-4	CAWSLREDQYF	TGTGCCTGGAGTCTAAGAGAGGATCAGTACTTC
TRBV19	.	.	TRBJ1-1	CATRKGENTEAFF	TGTGCCACCCGAAAGGGGGAGAACACTGAAGCTTTCTTT
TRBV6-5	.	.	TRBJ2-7	CASSYGPTGYEQYF	TGTGCCAGCAGTTATGGTCCGACGGGCTACGAGCAGTACTTC
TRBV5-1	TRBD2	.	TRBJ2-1	CASSLRIVAGGPNEQFF	TGCGCCAGCAGCTTGAGGATCGTAGCGGGGGGGCCTAATGAGCAGTTCTTC
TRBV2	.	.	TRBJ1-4	CASTTGGGINEKLFF	TGTGCCAGCACCACGGGGGGCGGAATCAATGAAAAACTGTTTTTT
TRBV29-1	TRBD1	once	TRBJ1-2	CSVVQGEVYGYTF	TGCAGCGTTGTACAGGGGGAGGTCTATGGCTACACCTTC
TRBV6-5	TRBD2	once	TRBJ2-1	CASTRVAGGLIEQFF	TGTGCCAGCACCAGAGTGGCGGGGGGGCTGATTGAGCAGTTCTTC
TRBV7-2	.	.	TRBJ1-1	CASSLPGGVNTEAFF	TGTGCCAGCAGCCTCCCCGGGGGAGTGAACACTGAAGCTTTCTTT
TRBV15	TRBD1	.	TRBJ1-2	CATSSEGTGGDWWLWYGGYTF	TGTGCCACCAGCAGCGAGGGGACAGGGGGCGATTGGTGGTTGTGGTATGGTGGCTACACCTTC
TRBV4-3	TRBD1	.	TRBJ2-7	CASSQETGPFYEQYF	TGCGCCAGCAGCCAAGAGACAGGGCCTTTCTACGAGCAGTACTTC
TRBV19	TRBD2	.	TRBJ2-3	CASSMLAGATDTQYF	TGTGCCAGTAGTATGCTAGCGGGGGCTACAGATACGCAGTATTTT
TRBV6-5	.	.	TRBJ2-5	CASSFAGPRETQYF	TGTGCCAGCAGTTTCGCGGGGCCGAGAGAGACCCAGTACTTC
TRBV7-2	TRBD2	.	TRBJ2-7	CASSPARGRGGVLHEQYF	TGTGCCAGCAGCCCCGCGAGAGGGCGGGGGGGCGTCCTCCACGAGCAGTACTTC
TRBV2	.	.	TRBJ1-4	CASRADSEKLFF	TGTGCCAGCAGGGCGGACAGTGAAAAACTGTTTTTT
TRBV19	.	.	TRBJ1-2	CASSWQVRYGYTF	TGTGCCAGTAGTTGGCAGGTCCGCTATGGCTACACCTTC
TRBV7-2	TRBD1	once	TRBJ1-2	CASRTRQGLNYGYTF	TGTGCCAGCAGGACCCGACAGGGGCTCAACTATGGCTACACCTTC
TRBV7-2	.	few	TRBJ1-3	CASSSLGGSGNTIYF	TGTGCCAGCAGTTCCCTGGGGGGCTCTGGAAACACCATATATTTT
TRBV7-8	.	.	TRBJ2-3	CASSLGRPRTDTQYF	TGTGCCAGCAGCTTAGGGCGGCCTCGCACAGATACGCAGTATTTT
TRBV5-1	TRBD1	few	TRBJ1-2	CASRPTGGNGYTF	TGCGCCAGCAGACCCACAGGGGGCAATGGCTACACCTTC
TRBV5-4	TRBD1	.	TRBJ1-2	CASSPTPGQRLFGYTF	TGTGCCAGCAGCCCGACCCCGGGACAGCGGCTCTTTGGCTACACCTTC
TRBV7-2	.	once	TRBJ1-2	CASSFDPGGGSGYTF	TGTGCCAGCAGCTTCGACCCGGGGGGGGGTTCTGGCTACACCTTC
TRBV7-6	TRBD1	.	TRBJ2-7	CASSSQGAGTYEQYF	TGTGCCAGCAGCTCCCAGGGGGCGGGGACCTACGAGCAGTACTTC
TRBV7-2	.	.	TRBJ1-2	CASSLPGHRYGYTF	TGTGCCAGCAGCCTTCCGGGACATCGTTATGGCTACACCTTC
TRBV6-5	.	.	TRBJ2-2	CASSHLLQGGELFF	TGTGCCAGCAGTCACCTGTTACAGGGCGGGGAGCTGTTTTTT
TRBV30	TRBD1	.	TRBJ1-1	CAWSRDRGQTEAFF	TGTGCCTGGAGTCGGGACAGGGGGCAGACTGAAGCTTTCTTT
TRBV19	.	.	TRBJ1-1	CASSSAGLGDTEAFF	TGTGCCAGTAGTTCGGCAGGGCTGGGCGACACTGAAGCTTTCTTT
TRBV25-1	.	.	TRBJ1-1	CASSEITRSQAFF	TGTGCCAGCAGTGAAATCACGAGGAGCCAAGCTTTCTTT
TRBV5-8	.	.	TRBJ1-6	CASSFRGLNSPLHF	TGTGCCAGCAGCTTCAGGGGTTTGAATTCACCCCTCCACTTT
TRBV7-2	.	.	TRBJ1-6	CASSSPAEGSPLHF	TGTGCCAGCAGCTCACCGGCAGAGGGTTCACCCCTCCACTTT
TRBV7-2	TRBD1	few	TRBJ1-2	CASSLDRVGGYTF	TGTGCCAGCAGCTTGGACAGGGTCGGTGGCTACACCTTC
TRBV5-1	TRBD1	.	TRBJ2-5	CASKEDRALETQYF	TGCGCCAGCAAAGAGGACAGGGCTCTAGAGACCCAGTACTTC
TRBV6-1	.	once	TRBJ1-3	CASTRTAPGDTIYF	TGTGCCAGCACCCGGACAGCCCCTGGGGACACCATATATTTT
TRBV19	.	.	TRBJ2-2	CASSDRFLVAGGELFF	TGTGCCAGTAGTGACAGGTTTCTCGTGGCTGGCGGGGAGCTGTTTTTT
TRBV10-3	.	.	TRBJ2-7	CAIRDSIDYEQYF	TGTGCCATCAGAGACTCTATCGACTACGAGCAGTACTTC
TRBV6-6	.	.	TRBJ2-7	CASSYGPSPSYEQYF	TGTGCCAGCAGCTATGGGCCGTCCCCATCCTACGAGCAGTACTTC
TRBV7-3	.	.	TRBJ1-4	CASSLYSGEKLFF	TGTGCCAGCAGCTTATACTCGGGAGAAAAACTGTTTTTT
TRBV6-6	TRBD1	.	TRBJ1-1	CASSTMTGSNTEAFF	TGTGCCAGCAGTACAATGACAGGGTCGAACACTGAAGCTTTCTTT
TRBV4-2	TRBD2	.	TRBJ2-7	CASSYGGGGSYEQYF	TGTGCCAGCAGTTACGGTGGCGGGGGGTCCTACGAGCAGTACTTC
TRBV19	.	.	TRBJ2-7	CASGQGRGYEQYF	TGTGCCAGTGGTCAGGGGCGTGGGTACGAGCAGTACTTC
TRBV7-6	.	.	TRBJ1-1	CASSLKLGEAGTEAFF	TGTGCCAGCAGCCTAAAATTAGGGGAGGCAGGGACTGAAGCTTTCTTT
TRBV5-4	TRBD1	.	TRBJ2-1	CASSFSQGWDEQFF	TGTGCCAGCAGCTTTTCACAGGGGTGGGATGAGCAGTTCTTC
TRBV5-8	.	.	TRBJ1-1	CASSAQYTEAFF	TGTGCCAGCAGCGCCCAGTACACTGAAGCTTTCTTT
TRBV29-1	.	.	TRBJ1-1	CSVSRQNTEAFF	TGCAGCGTTTCGAGACAGAACACTGAAGCTTTCTTT
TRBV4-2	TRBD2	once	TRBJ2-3	CASSHPGGGGFVDTQYF	TGTGCCAGCAGCCACCCCGGGGGGGGCGGGTTTGTCGATACGCAGTATTTT